Listed below are T cell receptor beta chains from one sample, sequenced in a study of OX40 agonist ivuxolimab in advanced cancers. Clones were sequenced by immunoSEQ multiplex PCR, and TCRdb holds only the in-frame ones, with some missing. The sample has roughly 86,000 clones, 92% seen once. The sequences come from CD4+ or CD8+ T cells sorted from blood, collected in a trial of the OX40 agonist ivuxolimab. The source is an adult with an advanced solid tumor such as melanoma, head and neck, liver or kidney cancer. Each CDR3 is given with its conserved first and last residue. A D gene is named only where the DNA matches it firmly. The size field is filled for only some rows; it gives once, few, many or a size class.

TRBJ2-5	TRBD1	TRBV19	-	TGTGCCAGTAGAAACCCGGACAGGGGGGAAGAGACCCAGTACTTC	CASRNPDRGEETQYF
TRBJ1-2	-	TRBV2	-	TGTGCCAGCAGTGAAGGCGGGGGCTATGGCTACACCTTC	CASSEGGGYGYTF
TRBJ2-3	-	TRBV5-1	-	TGCGCCAGCAGCCTAATGGGACTCCAGCCCCGCATTAGCACAGATACGCAGTATTTT	CASSLMGLQPRISTDTQYF
TRBJ1-2	TRBD1	TRBV6-5	-	TGTGCCAGCAGACGGACAGGGGGCAACTATGGCTACACCTTC	CASRRTGGNYGYTF
TRBJ1-5	-	TRBV5-1	-	TGCGCCAGCAGCTTGGCCGGGGACCGCAATCAGCCCCAGCATTTT	CASSLAGDRNQPQHF
TRBJ1-2	-	TRBV5-1	-	TGCGCCAGCAGCTTGGACTCACTGAAGGGCTACACCTTC	CASSLDSLKGYTF
TRBJ1-4	TRBD1	TRBV4-2	once	TGTGCCAGCAGCCCCGGACAGGGGGCTTTTGGGACTAATGAAAAACTGTTTTTT	CASSPGQGAFGTNEKLFF
TRBJ1-1	TRBD1	TRBV7-9	once	TGTGCCAGCAGCAATCCCAGGGGGCGCCACACTGAAGCTTTCTTT	CASSNPRGRHTEAFF
TRBJ1-2	-	TRBV5-1	-	TGCGCCAGCAGCTCGGGCCCCCTCCTAACTAACTATGGCTACACCTTC	CASSSGPLLTNYGYTF
TRBJ1-3	TRBD1	TRBV18	once	TGTGCCAGCTCACCCCGGACAGGGGAAGGCAACACCATATATTTT	CASSPRTGEGNTIYF
TRBJ2-5	-	TRBV18	-	TGTGCCAGCTCACCGGAAGAGACCCAGTACTTC	CASSPEETQYF
TRBJ1-1	-	TRBV5-4	-	TGTGCCAGCAGCTCCCCGAGGGGGAAGACTGAAGCTTTCTTT	CASSSPRGKTEAFF
TRBJ1-3	-	TRBV7-9	-	TGTGCCGGGGGGCAGGCCAGCTCTGGAAACACCATATATTTT	CAGGQASSGNTIYF
TRBJ2-5	-	TRBV7-6	-	TGTGCCAGCAGCTTAGGGGCGTGGAGGGGCAGGGTAGGAGAGACCCAGTACTTC	CASSLGAWRGRVGETQYF
TRBJ1-1	-	TRBV11-2	-	TGTGCCAGCAGCTTAGACAGGGAGATCCCTGAAGCTTTCTTT	CASSLDREIPEAFF
TRBJ1-5	-	TRBV30	-	TGTGCCTGGAGTCCCCGGAGGCTTCAGAGTCCCCAGCATTTT	CAWSPRRLQSPQHF
TRBJ2-5	-	TRBV5-1	-	TGCGCCAGCAGCCTGGTCGGAGGGGCCCTAGAGACCCAGTACTTC	CASSLVGGALETQYF
TRBJ2-7	TRBD2	TRBV11-2	-	TGTGCCAGCAGCTCCCTTCCGGGGGGGCGTCGCTACGAGCAGTACTTC	CASSSLPGGRRYEQYF
TRBJ2-7	-	TRBV6-1	-	TGTGCCAGCAGCGCGGGGACCTCCTACGAGCAGTACTTC	CASSAGTSYEQYF
TRBJ2-6	TRBD1	TRBV30	-	TGTGCCTGGAGTCCCACAGGGGTGGGGGCCAGAAGGGCCAACGTCCTGACTTTC	CAWSPTGVGARRANVLTF
TRBJ2-7	TRBD2	TRBV28	-	TGTGCCAGCGGGGAGGGGCGTTGGTACGAGCAGTACTTC	CASGEGRWYEQYF
TRBJ2-1	-	TRBV5-1	few	TGCGCCAGCAGCTCCTTGCCTACGGGGCCGGCTAATAACAATGAGCAGTTCTTC	CASSSLPTGPANNNEQFF
TRBJ1-2	TRBD1	TRBV6-1	-	TGTGCCAGCAGTGAAGCACCTCCGACAGGGGGTTATGGCTACACCTTC	CASSEAPPTGGYGYTF
TRBJ2-1	-	TRBV7-9	-	TGTGCCAGCAGCCGCGAGTTGGTTCACAATGAGCAGTTCTTC	CASSRELVHNEQFF
TRBJ1-1	-	TRBV11-1	-	TGTGCCAGCAGCCCGAAGTCCTACACTGAAGCTTTCTTT	CASSPKSYTEAFF
TRBJ1-4	-	TRBV9	-	TGTGCCAGCAGCCCAGAGTGGGGTTCCGAAAAACTGTTTTTT	CASSPEWGSEKLFF